This TCR beta chain is from a study of shared clonotypes between healthy human individuals. Study at large: Plates per donor: three CD4 naive, three CD4 memory, two CD8 naive, one CD8 memory.

This clone is a singleton in its sample. V was trimmed by 4 bases and J by 5 bases, leaving 9 bases between them. The CDR3 runs 12 residues. The V gene's germline CDR1 is MGHDK and CDR2 SYGVNS. The data were produced by immunoSEQ multiplex PCR, yet TCRdb's version contains in-frame clones alone and is incomplete. The sample lists about 680,000 clones; about 90% were seen once. Naive CD8 cells lacked CD45RO and underwent positive selection for CCR7, leaving out terminally differentiated effector memory CD45RA+ cells. The sequencing sample was made of naive CD8+ T cells sorted from blood. The genes are TRBV25-1 and TRBJ2-7, with unresolved D. The source of this sequence is a man aged 25-45 years in good health. The CDR3 loop reads CASSVGRNEQYF. In DNA form, the CDR3 reads TGTGCCAGCAGTGTCGGGCGGAACGAGCAGTACTTC.